Listed below are T cell receptor beta chains from one sample, sequenced in a study of blood T cell repertoires in COVID-19. Measured with immunoSEQ multiplex PCR; TCRdb has only the in-frame clones, and not every one. The sample contains some 220,000 clones, roughly 84% of which appear only once. What was sequenced was peripheral blood. These receptors were collected from a man aged 45-65 years with active or convalescent COVID-19. CDR3s include the opening cysteine and the closing phenylalanine or tryptophan. Each record gives: D gene, J gene, V gene, clone size, CDR3 protein, CDR3 DNA. D genes are given only for firm matches. Clone size is given for some rows only: seen once, a few or many times, or a class if the clone is expanded.

>TRBD1|TRBJ2-3|TRBV11-2|.
CASSLGQGVGTQYF
TGTGCCAGCAGCCTGGGGCAGGGGGTTGGTACGCAGTATTTT
>.|TRBJ2-5|TRBV7-6|.
CASALQETQYF
TGTGCCAGCGCGTTACAAGAGACCCAGTACTTC
>.|TRBJ2-3|TRBV4-2|once
CASSHYSTDTQYF
TGTGCCAGCAGCCACTATAGCACAGATACGCAGTATTTT
>.|TRBJ1-2|TRBV7-2|.
CASMKGGGHGYTF
TGTGCCAGCATGAAGGGCGGGGGACATGGCTACACCTTC
>TRBD1|TRBJ1-2|TRBV29-1|.
CSVDDRAYYGYTF
TGCAGCGTAGACGACAGGGCCTACTATGGCTACACCTTC
>.|TRBJ2-7|TRBV7-2|.
CASSLEQGSYEQYF
TGTGCCAGCAGCTTAGAGCAGGGGTCCTACGAGCAGTACTTC
>TRBD1|TRBJ2-6|TRBV12-5|.
CASGQTGTGGSGANVLTF
TGTGCTAGTGGTCAAACCGGGACAGGGGGCTCTGGGGCCAACGTCCTGACTTTC
>.|TRBJ1-1|TRBV16|.
CASSPQSGNTEAFF
TGTGCCAGCAGCCCCCAGAGCGGGAACACTGAAGCTTTCTTT
>TRBD2|TRBJ2-2|TRBV28|.
CASSTYGGTSGTTGELFF
TGTGCCAGCAGTACTTATGGGGGGACTAGCGGGACGACCGGGGAGCTGTTTTTT
>TRBD1|TRBJ2-2|TRBV5-4|.
CASSLSPGQATGELFF
TGTGCCAGCAGCTTGAGTCCCGGACAGGCCACCGGGGAGCTGTTTTTT
>.|TRBJ1-1|TRBV7-2|.
CASSFGEDTEAFF
TGTGCCAGCAGCTTCGGTGAGGACACTGAAGCTTTCTTT
>TRBD1|TRBJ2-5|TRBV11-2|.
CASSYGTAQETQYF
TGTGCCAGCAGCTATGGGACAGCCCAAGAGACCCAGTACTTC
>TRBD1|TRBJ1-2|TRBV7-2|.
CASITTPGGVGFTF
TGTGCCAGCATTACTACTCCAGGGGGCGTGGGTTTCACCTTC
>.|TRBJ1-4|TRBV5-1|.
CASSSSGTTNEKLFF
TGCGCCAGCAGCTCTTCAGGAACAACTAATGAAAAACTGTTTTTT
>TRBD2|TRBJ2-3|TRBV3-1/TRBV3-2|many
CASSQVKLAGGGDTQYF
TGTGCCAGCAGCCAAGTGAAACTAGCGGGGGGTGGGGATACGCAGTATTTT
>.|TRBJ2-5|TRBV5-4|.
CASSLSAETQYF
TGTGCCAGCAGCTTGAGTGCGGAGACCCAGTACTTC
>TRBD1|TRBJ1-1|TRBV5-1|.
CASSFDRGTTEAFF
TGCGCCAGCAGCTTTGACAGGGGTACCACTGAAGCTTTCTTT
>.|TRBJ1-4|TRBV19|.
CASTGAANEKLFF
TGTGCCAGTACAGGGGCAGCTAATGAAAAACTGTTTTTT
>TRBD2|TRBJ2-7|TRBV28|.
CASRQPSPGTSGRGYEQYF
TGTGCCAGCAGGCAACCTAGCCCTGGGACTAGCGGGAGAGGGTACGAGCAGTACTTC
>.|TRBJ2-2|TRBV7-7|.
CASSPSRTGELFF
TGTGCTAGCAGCCCTAGTAGAACCGGGGAGCTGTTTTTT
>TRBD2|TRBJ2-5|TRBV2|.
CASSDMGGGVGETQYF
TGTGCCAGCAGTGATATGGGCGGGGGGGTTGGAGAGACCCAGTACTTC
>.|TRBJ2-7|TRBV28|.
CASSSEPSSSYEQYF
TGTGCCAGCAGTTCGGAGCCCTCGAGCTCCTACGAGCAGTACTTC
>.|TRBJ2-1|TRBV28|.
CASSLSLTGYEQFF
TGTGCCAGCAGTTTAAGCCTCACAGGGTATGAGCAGTTCTTC
>.|TRBJ2-1|TRBV5-1|once
CASSAGSPYNEQFF
TGCGCCAGCAGCGCGGGTAGCCCATACAATGAGCAGTTCTTC
>TRBD2|TRBJ2-1|TRBV5-4|.
CASSFAGGPPYNEQFF
TGTGCCAGCAGCTTTGCGGGGGGGCCCCCCTACAATGAGCAGTTCTTC
>.|TRBJ1-3|TRBV7-7|.
CASSLVFGRPSGNTIYF
TGTGCTAGCAGCTTAGTGTTCGGCAGGCCCTCTGGAAACACCATATATTTT
>.|TRBJ2-4|TRBV18|.
CASSPIHPGSVQYF
TGTGCCAGCTCACCCATACATCCCGGTAGCGTGCAGTACTTC
>.|TRBJ1-2|TRBV19|few
CASNQANGANYGYTF
TGTGCCAGTAATCAGGCCAACGGGGCTAACTATGGCTACACCTTC
>.|TRBJ1-5|TRBV7-2|.
CASSRGSGHNQPQHF
TGTGCCAGCAGCCGGGGGTCAGGGCACAATCAGCCCCAGCATTTT
>.|TRBJ2-5|TRBV20-1|.
CSASNRVQETQYF
TGCAGTGCTAGTAACAGGGTCCAAGAGACCCAGTACTTC
>.|TRBJ1-1|TRBV9|.
CASSVGVRDTEAFF
TGTGCCAGCAGCGTAGGGGTCCGGGACACTGAAGCTTTCTTT
>.|TRBJ2-5|TRBV5-6|few
CASSFSVGVQETQYF
TGTGCCAGCAGCTTCTCCGTAGGGGTTCAAGAGACCCAGTACTTC
>TRBD1|TRBJ1-5|TRBV18|.
CASSPQGDSNQPQHF
TGTGCCAGCTCACCCCAGGGGGATAGCAATCAGCCCCAGCATTTT
>TRBD2|TRBJ2-1|TRBV3-1/TRBV3-2|many
CASSQLLAGGSEQFF
TGTGCCAGCAGCCAACTGCTAGCGGGAGGATCTGAGCAGTTCTTC
>TRBD1|TRBJ2-7|TRBV6-6|.
CASSRRTGGEYEQYF
TGTGCCAGCAGCCGACGGACAGGGGGCGAGTACGAGCAGTACTTC
>TRBD1|TRBJ1-1|TRBV6-5|.
CASNDYRGRAEAFF
TGTGCCAGCAACGACTACAGGGGGCGCGCTGAAGCTTTCTTT
>TRBD1|TRBJ2-1|TRBV9|.
CASSVGTGFNEQFF
TGTGCCAGCAGCGTTGGGACAGGGTTCAATGAGCAGTTCTTC
>.|TRBJ1-6|TRBV10-3|.
CATASGGGNSPLHF
TGTGCCACTGCTTCCGGGGGAGGAAATTCACCCCTCCACTTT
>.|TRBJ2-1|TRBV12-2|.
CASRLAIGGDEQFF
TGTGCAAGTCGCTTAGCGATAGGGGGGGATGAGCAGTTCTTC
>.|TRBJ2-7|TRBV5-5|.
CASSLRGYEQYF
TGTGCCAGCAGCCTAAGGGGCTACGAGCAGTACTTC
>.|TRBJ1-1|TRBV14|once
CASSQLDRMNTEAFF
TGTGCCAGCAGCCAGCTAGACAGGATGAACACTGAAGCTTTCTTT
>TRBD1|TRBJ2-1|TRBV2|.
CASSLDRGSYNEQFF
TGTGCCAGCAGCCTGGACAGGGGGTCCTACAATGAGCAGTTCTTC
>.|TRBJ2-1|TRBV7-7|once
CASSLVPSRRLNEQFF
TGTGCCAGCAGCTTAGTCCCTAGCCGCCGGTTAAATGAGCAGTTCTTC
>TRBD1|TRBJ1-1|TRBV18|few
CASSPALTGGTEAFF
TGTGCCAGCTCACCAGCCCTAACAGGGGGCACTGAAGCTTTCTTT
>.|TRBJ2-5|TRBV5-1|.
CASSVDGEETQYF
TGCGCCAGCAGCGTGGACGGAGAAGAGACCCAGTACTTC
>TRBD2|TRBJ2-2|TRBV4-2|.
CASSHRGGGTGELFF
TGTGCCAGCAGCCATCGGGGGGGCGGCACCGGGGAGCTGTTTTTT
>.|TRBJ1-1|TRBV10-2|.
CASSEQVLAEAFF
TGCGCCAGCAGTGAGCAGGTTTTGGCTGAAGCTTTCTTT